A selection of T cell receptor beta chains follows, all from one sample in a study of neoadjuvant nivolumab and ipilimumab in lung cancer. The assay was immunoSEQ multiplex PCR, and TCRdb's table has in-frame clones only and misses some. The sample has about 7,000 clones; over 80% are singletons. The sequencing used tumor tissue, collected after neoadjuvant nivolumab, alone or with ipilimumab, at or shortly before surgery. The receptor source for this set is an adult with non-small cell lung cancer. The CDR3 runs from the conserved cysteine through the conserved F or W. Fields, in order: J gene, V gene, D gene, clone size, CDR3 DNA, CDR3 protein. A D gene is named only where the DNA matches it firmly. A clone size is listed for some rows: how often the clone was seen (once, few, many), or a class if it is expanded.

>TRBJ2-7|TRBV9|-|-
TGTGCCAGCAGCGTAGGTCTCGACAGGACCTACGAGCAGTACTTC
CASSVGLDRTYEQYF
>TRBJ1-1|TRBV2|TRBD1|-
TGTGCCAGCGTGGACAGGGGGCAGAACACTGAAGCTTTCTTT
CASVDRGQNTEAFF
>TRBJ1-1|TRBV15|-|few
TGTGCCACCAGCACATCAACAGGGCGGGACACTGAAGCTTTCTTT
CATSTSTGRDTEAFF
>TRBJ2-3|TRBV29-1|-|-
TGCAGCGTTGAAGGGCAGGGAATGACAGATACGCAGTATTTT
CSVEGQGMTDTQYF
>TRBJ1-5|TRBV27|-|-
TGTGCCAGCAGTTTAAGTAGGATGCAGCCCCAGCATTTT
CASSLSRMQPQHF
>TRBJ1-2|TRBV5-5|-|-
TGTGCCAGCACCCTTACTTACTATGGCTACACCTTC
CASTLTYYGYTF
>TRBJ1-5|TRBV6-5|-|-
TGTGCCAGCAGTTACCAGAGGGGCGGTCAGCCCCAGCATTTT
CASSYQRGGQPQHF
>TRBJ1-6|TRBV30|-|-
TGTGCCTGGAGGGGGGCTAATAGTGGGGATAATTCACCCCTCCACTTT
CAWRGANSGDNSPLHF
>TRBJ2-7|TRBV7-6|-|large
TGTGCCAGCAGCTTAGATCAGGTCTCCTACGAGCAGTACTTC
CASSLDQVSYEQYF
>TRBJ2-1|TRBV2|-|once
TGTGCCAGCAGTGTCCAGGGGCGTTACAATGAGCAGTTCTTC
CASSVQGRYNEQFF
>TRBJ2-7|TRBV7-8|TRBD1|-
TGTGCCAGCAGCCCCGGTAGGACAGGGCACCACGAGCAGTACTTC
CASSPGRTGHHEQYF
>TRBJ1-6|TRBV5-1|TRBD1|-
TGCGCCAGCAGCGCCCGACAGGGCTATAATTCACCCCTCCACTTT
CASSARQGYNSPLHF
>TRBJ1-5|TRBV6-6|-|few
TGTGCCAGCAGTTCTTCAGGGATGGGGGTCTATCAGCCCCAGCATTTT
CASSSSGMGVYQPQHF
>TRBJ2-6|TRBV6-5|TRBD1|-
TGTGCCAGCAGGGACAGGGAATCTGGGGCCAACGTCCTGACTTTC
CASRDRESGANVLTF
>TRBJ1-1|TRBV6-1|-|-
TGTGCCAGCAGGAGCGGGACTTACACTGAAGCTTTCTTT
CASRSGTYTEAFF
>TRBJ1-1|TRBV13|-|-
TGTGCCAGCAGCTTAGGCTCCTTGTTGACTGAAGCTTTCTTT
CASSLGSLLTEAFF
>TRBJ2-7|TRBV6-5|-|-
TGTGCCAGCAGTGTGGACAGATTCCCCTACGAGCAGTACTTC
CASSVDRFPYEQYF
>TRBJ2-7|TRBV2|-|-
TGTGCCAGCAGTGAAGGGACGGACAGCTCCTACGAGCAGTACTTC
CASSEGTDSSYEQYF
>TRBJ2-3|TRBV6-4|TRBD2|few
TGTGCCAGCAGTGTGGGTAGCGGGTTCTCAGATACGCAGTATTTT
CASSVGSGFSDTQYF
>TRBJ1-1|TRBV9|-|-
TGTGCCAGCAGCCGGGGGCAGGGTGACACTGAAGCTTTCTTT
CASSRGQGDTEAFF
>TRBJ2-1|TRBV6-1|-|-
TGTGCCAGCAGTGCCACAGGTTACAATGAGCAGTTCTTC
CASSATGYNEQFF
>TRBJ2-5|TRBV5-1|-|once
TGCGCCAGCAGCCCTACTGGGGGGTTAGAGACCCAGTACTTC
CASSPTGGLETQYF
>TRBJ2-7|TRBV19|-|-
TGTGCCAGTAGTACCAGGGTAGATCGGGAGCAGTACTTC
CASSTRVDREQYF
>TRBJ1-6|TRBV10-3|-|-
TGTGCCATCAGTGAAGGGCTTAATAATTCACCCCTCCACTTT
CAISEGLNNSPLHF
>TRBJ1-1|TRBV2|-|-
TGTGCCACGAAGGGGGGGGACACTGAAGCTTTCTTT
CATKGGDTEAFF
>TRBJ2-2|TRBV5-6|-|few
TGTGCCAGCAGCTTGGACAGTACCCGAGCCACCGGGGAGCTGTTTTTT
CASSLDSTRATGELFF
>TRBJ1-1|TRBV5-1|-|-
TGCGCCAGCAGCTTGTACGGGGGGTCGGACACTGAAGCTTTCTTT
CASSLYGGSDTEAFF
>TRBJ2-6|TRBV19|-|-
TGTGCCAGTAGTTTCCCGACCCGAGCAAGGTCGCTCGATGGGGCCAACGTCCTGACTTTC
CASSFPTRARSLDGANVLTF
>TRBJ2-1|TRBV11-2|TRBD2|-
TGTGCCAGCAGCTTATTGGTTCTAGCGGGGATCAATGAGCAGTTCTTC
CASSLLVLAGINEQFF
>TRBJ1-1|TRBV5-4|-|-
TGTGCCAGCAGCTTGGGTATGAACACTGAAGCTTTCTTT
CASSLGMNTEAFF
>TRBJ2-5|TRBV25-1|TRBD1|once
TGTGCCAGCAGTGAAACAGGGGGGCCCCAAGAGACCCAGTACTTC
CASSETGGPQETQYF
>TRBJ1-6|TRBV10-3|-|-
TGTGCCATCAGTGATAGGGGATCACCCCTCCACTTT
CAISDRGSPLHF
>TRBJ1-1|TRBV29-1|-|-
TGCAGCGTTGTGGGGGACAACACTGAAGCTTTCTTT
CSVVGDNTEAFF
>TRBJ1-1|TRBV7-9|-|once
TGTGCCAGCAGCACAGGGTTTGAAGCTTTCTTT
CASSTGFEAFF
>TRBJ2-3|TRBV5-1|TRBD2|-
TGCGCCAGCAGCCCCAGACTAGCGAGCACCACAGATACGCAGTATTTT
CASSPRLASTTDTQYF
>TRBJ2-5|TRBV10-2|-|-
TGCGCCAGCTCCCAGGGACGTCAAGAGACCCAGTACTTC
CASSQGRQETQYF
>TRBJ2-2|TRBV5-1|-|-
TGCGCCAGCACCTCGTTGAGGAGCGGGGAGCTGTTTTTT
CASTSLRSGELFF
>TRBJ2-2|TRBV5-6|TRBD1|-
TGTGCCAGCAGCCCCGGACAGGCGAACACCGGGGAGCTGTTTTTT
CASSPGQANTGELFF
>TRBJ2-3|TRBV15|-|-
TGTGCCACCAGCAGAGATGAATATTCGCGAGATACGCAGTATTTT
CATSRDEYSRDTQYF
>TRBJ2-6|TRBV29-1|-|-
TGCAGCGTTGGGCTGACTGGGGCCAACGTCCTGACTTTC
CSVGLTGANVLTF
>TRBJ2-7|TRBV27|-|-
TGTGCCAGCAGTTTATTGGGTGGGGGCTACTTCTCCTACGAGCAGTACTTC
CASSLLGGGYFSYEQYF
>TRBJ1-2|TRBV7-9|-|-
TGTGCCAGCAGTATTCGGTCCGATTATGGCTACACCTTC
CASSIRSDYGYTF
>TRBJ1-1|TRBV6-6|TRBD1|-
TGTGCCAGCATACCGACAGGGTCGGTAACTGAAGCTTTCTTT
CASIPTGSVTEAFF
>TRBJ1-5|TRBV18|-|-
TGTGCCAGCTCACCCGGTCAAAATCAGCCCCAGCATTTT
CASSPGQNQPQHF
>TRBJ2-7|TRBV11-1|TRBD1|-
TGTGCCAGCAGCCTATCCGGGACAGACTACGAGCAGTACTTC
CASSLSGTDYEQYF
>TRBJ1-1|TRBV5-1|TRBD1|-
TGCGCCAGCAGCTGGGGACAGGGGATGGCTGAAGCTTTCTTT
CASSWGQGMAEAFF
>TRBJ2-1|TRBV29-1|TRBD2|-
TGCAGCGTCCCTAAGACTAGCGGGGGGACCTACAATGAGCAGTTCTTC
CSVPKTSGGTYNEQFF
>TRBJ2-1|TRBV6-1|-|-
TGTGCCAGCAGTGAATGGGGGTTACGCTGGGATGAGCAGTTCTTC
CASSEWGLRWDEQFF
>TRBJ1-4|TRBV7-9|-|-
TGTGCCAGCAGCTCATGGACGTGGAAGTCAAAACTGTTTTTT
CASSSWTWKSKLFF
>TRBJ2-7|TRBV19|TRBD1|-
TGTGCCAGTAGTCAAACCGGGACAGATTTCTACGAGCAGTACTTC
CASSQTGTDFYEQYF
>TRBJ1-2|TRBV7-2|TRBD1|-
TGTGCCAGCAGCTTGGACAGGATCTATGGCTACACCTTC
CASSLDRIYGYTF
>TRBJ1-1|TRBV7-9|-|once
TGTGCCAGCAGCGTCGGACAGAGCACTGAAGCTTTCTTT
CASSVGQSTEAFF
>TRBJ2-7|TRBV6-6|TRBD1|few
TGTGCCAGCAGTTACCCCCGGACAGGGGACAACGAGCAGTACTTC
CASSYPRTGDNEQYF
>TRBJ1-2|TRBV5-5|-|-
TGTGCCAGCAGCTCCGCCGTCAACTATGGCTACACCTTC
CASSSAVNYGYTF